This T cell receptor beta chain emerged from a study of cytomegalovirus exposure and HLA in healthy donors. Study results and caveats: The study carried out a later analysis of TCR beta sequences. It associated under 20,000 of them with specific HLA alleles at a false discovery rate of 0.05.

With respect to this clone: The antigen is undetermined.

The CDR3 runs to 12 residues. V dropped 4 bases and J dropped 6 bases, with 9 bases sitting between them. Germline CDR1 SGHRS, CDR2 YFSETQ. Vbeta (60) and Jbeta (13) primers were used in the PCR. Measured with immunoSEQ multiplex PCR; TCRdb has only the in-frame clones, and not every one. Here the sample spans 200,000 or so clones, about 84% being singletons. The sequence came from a man aged 45-60 years in good health and CMV-seronegative. The chain uses TRBV5-1 and TRBJ2-3; the D gene is possibly TRBD1 (6 bases). The sample taken for sequencing was PBMCs. This CDR3 is CASSPTGDTQYF. The CDR3 bases are TGCGCCAGCAGCCCCACAGGGGATACGCAGTATTTT.